The 16 T cell receptor beta chains in this list originate from one sample, sequenced in a study of Ad26.COV2.S vaccination and SARS-CoV-2 variants. Sequencing used immunoSEQ multiplex PCR; TCRdb keeps in-frame clones, though not all of them. The sample yields over 85,000 clones, around 82% seen once. Material: peripheral blood, obtained after recovery from COVID-19. The receptors stem from a human donor who had recovered from COVID-19.

The V and J genes are TRBV7-9 and TRBJ2-2; D not certain. Trimming removed 1 base at V and 2 bases at J, with 5 bases between. Germline-derived CDR1 and CDR2 are SEHNR and FQNEAQ (reference sequence). There are 14 residues in the CDR3. CDR3 in amino acids: CASSLGYNTGELFF. The CDR3 coding sequence is TGTGCCAGCAGCTTAGGATACAACACCGGGGAGCTGTTTTTT.

This clone showed up just a few times. The chain links TRBV6-1 to TRBJ1-5, with D uncertain. The CDR3 spans 16 residues. V gave up 0 bases and J gave up 5 bases, with 14 bases separating them. CDR1 and CDR2 from the germline V gene are MNHNS and SASEGT. For the CDR3, the DNA is TGTGCCAGCAGTGAAGCGCTTGCAGGAGATTATCAGCCCCAGCATTTT. This translates into CASSEALAGDYQPQHF.

The CDR3 spells CASSSRQGHGNTIYF. Here the CDR3 DNA reads TGTGCCAGCAGCTCGCGACAGGGTCACGGAAACACCATATATTTT. The V and J genes are TRBV11-2 and TRBJ1-3, with 7 bases fitting TRBD1. From germline, CDR1 is SGHAT and CDR2 FQNNGV. Trimming removed 4 bases from V and 4 bases from J; junction bases left unmatched: 7. There are 15 residues in the CDR3.

The table lists this clone with a few counts. The chain joins TRBV2 to TRBJ1-2; tentative D call: TRBD1 (6 bases). V was clipped by 2 bases and J by 4 bases, with 11 bases between them. Germline assignment: CDR1 SNHLY and CDR2 FYNNEI. This CDR3 has 14 residues. CDR3 sequence (DNA): TGTGCCAGCAGTGAAAGGCAGGGGAGCTATGGCTACACCTTC. This codes for CASSERQGSYGYTF.

The chain couples TRBV3-1 (or the pseudogene TRBV3-2) to TRBJ2-1; the match to TRBD2 covers 14 bases. The CDR3 has 16 amino acids. Trimming removed 4 bases from V and 3 bases from J; junction bases left unmatched: 2. CDR1 and CDR2 from the germline V gene are LGHDT and YNNKEL (reference sequence). Written as DNA, the CDR3 is TGTGCCAGCAGCCGAGGACTAGCGGGGGGCTACAATGAGCAGTTCTTC. This codes for CASSRGLAGGYNEQFF.

V gene TRBV9 combines with J gene TRBJ2-1; D not resolved. The CDR3 loop spans 17 amino acids. The germline V gene encodes CDR1 SGDLS and CDR2 YYNGEE. V was shortened by 0 bases and J by 1 base, with 14 bases between the two germline ends. The CDR3 DNA sequence: TGTGCCAGCAGCGTAGCGGAGAATCCAAATTCCTACAATGAGCAGTTCTTC. As protein: CASSVAENPNSYNEQFF. The full variable domain, in which reference TRBV9 and TRBJ2-1 provide the parts outside the CDR3, is DSGVTQTPKHLITATGQRVTLRCSPRSGDLSVYWYQQSLDQGLQFLIQYYNGEERAKGNILERFSAQQFPDLHSELNLSSLELGDSALYFCASSVAENPNSYNEQFFGPGTRLTVL.

This sequence joins TRBV5-5 and TRBJ1-3, with a weak D call TRBD1 (6 bases). V was cut by 0 bases and J by 2 bases, with 12 bases left in between. CDR3 length: 16 amino acids. Per the germline V gene, CDR1 is SGHKS and CDR2 is YYEKEE (reference sequence). The CDR3 here is CASSLAPGQPGNTIYF. The CDR3 DNA follows: TGTGCCAGCAGCTTGGCCCCGGGACAACCTGGAAACACCATATATTTT.

The chain employs TRBV9 and TRBJ2-2; D possibly matches TRBD1 or TRBD2 (5 bases each). Germline loops: CDR1 SGDLS, CDR2 YYNGEE. V lost 1 base and J lost 3, with 10 bases in between. The CDR3 covers 15 residues. The DNA of the CDR3 is TGTGCCAGCAGCGTACAGGGAGCGGACACCGGGGAGCTGTTTTTT. Amino acids: CASSVQGADTGELFF.

J is TRBJ2-7 and V is TRBV11-2; D remains unclear. Germline CDR1 and CDR2: SGHAT and FQNNGV. The ends were cut back, 1 base at V and 0 bases at J, with 10 bases in the middle. This CDR3 spans 15 amino acids. The CDR3 region is CASSLVPTHSYEQYF. As DNA, the CDR3 is TGTGCCAGCAGCTTAGTCCCGACCCACTCCTACGAGCAGTACTTC.

This chain's CDR3 is CASSLQANTGELFF. The CDR3 DNA follows: TGTGCCAGCAGCTTACAGGCGAACACCGGGGAGCTGTTTTTT. This chain joins TRBV5-4 and TRBJ2-2; a weak D match, TRBD1 (5 bases). Germline CDR1 reads SGHNT; CDR2 reads YYREEE (reference sequence). The germline V and J ends were trimmed by 2 bases and 0 bases, with 5 bases remaining between them. The CDR3 extends over 14 amino acids.

The CDR3 sequence: CASSYARGGNYNEQFF. In DNA form, the CDR3 reads TGTGCCAGCAGTTACGCCAGGGGGGGTAATTACAATGAGCAGTTCTTC. J is TRBJ2-1 and V is TRBV6-2 or TRBV6-3; D is tentatively TRBD1 or TRBD2 (7 bases each). Trimming removed 2 bases at V and 4 bases at J, with 15 bases between. Looked up from germline, CDR1 is MNHEY and CDR2 is SVGEGT. This CDR3 has 16 amino acids.

This clone turned up a few times. V usage is TRBV5-6 and J usage is TRBJ2-3; possibly TRBD1 or TRBD2 for D (5 bases each). Trimming pared 2 bases from V and 1 base from J, leaving 11 bases between. The V gene's germline CDR1 is SGHDT and CDR2 YYEEEE. The CDR3 spans 15 residues. This CDR3 reads CASSLGGGGTDTQYF. Here the CDR3 DNA reads TGTGCCAGCAGCTTAGGTGGGGGTGGCACAGATACGCAGTATTTT.

The chain has TRBV7-2 and TRBJ1-1; no definite D call. The ends were cut back, 3 bases at V and 0 bases at J, with 8 bases in the middle. The CDR3 length is 14 residues. Looked up from germline, CDR1 is SGHTA and CDR2 is FQGNSA. The chain's CDR3 is CASSFGMLNTEAFF. The CDR3 nucleotides read TGTGCCAGCAGCTTCGGAATGTTGAACACTGAAGCTTTCTTT.

This clone was observed a few times. V is TRBV2 and J is TRBJ1-5; the D gene is possibly TRBD1 (5 bases). The CDR3 has 15 amino acids. V lost 2 bases and J 1 base, leaving 9 bases between the germline ends. CDR1 is SNHLY, CDR2 FYNNEI, per germline. The CDR3 region is CASSERSGSNQPQHF. In DNA form, the CDR3 reads TGTGCCAGCAGTGAACGGTCAGGGAGCAATCAGCCCCAGCATTTT.

V and J are TRBV6-5 and TRBJ1-5; TRBD1 matches 7 bases. Per the germline V gene, CDR1 is MNHEY and CDR2 is SVGAGI. The J segment lost 3 bases and the V segment lost 7 bases, leaving 9 bases of the junction unmatched. There are 15 residues in the CDR3. The CDR3 region is CASKLTGSDNQPQHF. As DNA, the CDR3 is TGTGCCAGCAAATTGACAGGGTCGGACAATCAGCCCCAGCATTTT.

The chain recombines TRBV9 with TRBJ2-3; 7 nucleotides match TRBD2. V dropped 3 bases and J dropped 2; count of bases not matched to a gene: 3. This CDR3 comprises 14 residues. From germline, CDR1 is SGDLS and CDR2 YYNGEE. The CDR3 reads CASSAGGFTDTQYF. The CDR3 DNA follows: TGTGCCAGCAGCGCCGGGGGGTTCACAGATACGCAGTATTTT.